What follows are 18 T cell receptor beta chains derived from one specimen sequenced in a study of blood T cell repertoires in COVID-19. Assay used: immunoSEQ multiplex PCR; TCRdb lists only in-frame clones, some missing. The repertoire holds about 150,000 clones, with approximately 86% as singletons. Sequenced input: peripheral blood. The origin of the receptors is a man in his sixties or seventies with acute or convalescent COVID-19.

This chain's CDR3 is CASSEASGINNEQFF. CDR3 bases: TGTGCCAGCAGTGAGGCTAGCGGGATCAACAATGAGCAGTTCTTC. The J gene is TRBJ2-1, the V gene TRBV2; 9 bases fit TRBD2. This CDR3 spans 15 amino acids. Germline-derived CDR1 and CDR2 are SNHLY and FYNNEI. After removal of 3 bases from V and 5 bases from J, the junction contained 5 bases not matched to a gene.

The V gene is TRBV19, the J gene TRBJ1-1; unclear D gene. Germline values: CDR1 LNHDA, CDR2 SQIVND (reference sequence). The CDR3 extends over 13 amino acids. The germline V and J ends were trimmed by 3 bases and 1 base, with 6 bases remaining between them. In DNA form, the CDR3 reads TGTGCCAGTAGTATTGCCAGGAACACTGAAGCTTTCTTT. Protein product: CASSIARNTEAFF.

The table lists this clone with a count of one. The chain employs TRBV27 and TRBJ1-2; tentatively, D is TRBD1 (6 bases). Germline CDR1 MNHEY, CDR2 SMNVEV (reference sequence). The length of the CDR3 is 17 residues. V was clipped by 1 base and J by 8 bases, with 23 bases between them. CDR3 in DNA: TGTGCCAGCAGTTTATGGGGGGGGCGAGAGGGGCAGTCCGGCTACACCTTC. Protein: CASSLWGGREGQSGYTF.

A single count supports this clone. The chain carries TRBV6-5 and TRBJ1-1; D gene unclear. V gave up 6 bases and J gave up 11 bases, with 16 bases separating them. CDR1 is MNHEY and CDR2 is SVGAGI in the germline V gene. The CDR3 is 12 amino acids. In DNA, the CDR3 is TGTGCCAGCAGCTTACGAGGAAAGAGGGCTTTCTTT. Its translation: CASSLRGKRAFF.

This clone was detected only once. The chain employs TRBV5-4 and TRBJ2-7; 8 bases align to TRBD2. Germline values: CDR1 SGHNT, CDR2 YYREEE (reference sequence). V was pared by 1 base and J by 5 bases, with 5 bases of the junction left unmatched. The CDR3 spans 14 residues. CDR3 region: CASSLRLAHDEQYF. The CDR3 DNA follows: TGTGCCAGCAGCTTGCGACTAGCGCACGACGAGCAGTACTTC.

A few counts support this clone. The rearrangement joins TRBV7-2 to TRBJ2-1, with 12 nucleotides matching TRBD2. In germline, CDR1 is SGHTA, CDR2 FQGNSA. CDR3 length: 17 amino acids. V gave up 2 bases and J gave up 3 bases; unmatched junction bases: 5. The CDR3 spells CASSLIPSGRGYNEQFF. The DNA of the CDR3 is TGTGCCAGCAGCTTAATCCCTAGCGGGAGGGGCTACAATGAGCAGTTCTTC.

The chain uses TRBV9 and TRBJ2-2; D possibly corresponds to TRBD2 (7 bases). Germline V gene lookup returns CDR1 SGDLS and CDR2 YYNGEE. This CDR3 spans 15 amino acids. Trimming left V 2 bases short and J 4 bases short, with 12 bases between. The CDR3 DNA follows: TGTGCCAGCAGCGTCGACGCGGGGGCCACCGGGGAGCTGTTTTTT. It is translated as CASSVDAGATGELFF.

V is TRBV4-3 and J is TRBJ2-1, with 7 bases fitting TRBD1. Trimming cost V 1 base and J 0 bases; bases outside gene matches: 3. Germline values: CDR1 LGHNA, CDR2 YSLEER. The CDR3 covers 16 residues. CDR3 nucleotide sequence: TGCGCCAGCAGCCAAGGGACAGGCTACTCCTACAATGAGCAGTTCTTC. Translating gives CASSQGTGYSYNEQFF.

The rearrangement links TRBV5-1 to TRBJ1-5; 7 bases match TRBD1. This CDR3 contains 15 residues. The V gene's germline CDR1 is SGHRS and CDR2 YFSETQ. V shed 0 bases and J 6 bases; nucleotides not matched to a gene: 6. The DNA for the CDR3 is TGCGCCAGCAGCTTGGGCACAGGGGAAGTTCAGCCCCAGCATTTT. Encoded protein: CASSLGTGEVQPQHF.

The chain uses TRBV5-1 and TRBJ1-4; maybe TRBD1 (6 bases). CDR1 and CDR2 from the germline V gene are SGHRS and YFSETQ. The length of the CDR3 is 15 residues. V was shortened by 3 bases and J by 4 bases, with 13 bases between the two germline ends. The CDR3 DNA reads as TGCGCCAGCAGCTCCCAGACAGGCCTTAATGAAAAACTGTTTTTT. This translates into CASSSQTGLNEKLFF.

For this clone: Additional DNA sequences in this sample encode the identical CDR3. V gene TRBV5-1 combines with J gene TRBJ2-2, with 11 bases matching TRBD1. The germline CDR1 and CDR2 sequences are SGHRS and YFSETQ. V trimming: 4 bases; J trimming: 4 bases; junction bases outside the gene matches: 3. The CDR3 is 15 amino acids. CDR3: CASSGGQGATGELFF. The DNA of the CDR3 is TGCGCCAGCAGCGGAGGACAGGGGGCCACCGGGGAGCTGTTTTTT.

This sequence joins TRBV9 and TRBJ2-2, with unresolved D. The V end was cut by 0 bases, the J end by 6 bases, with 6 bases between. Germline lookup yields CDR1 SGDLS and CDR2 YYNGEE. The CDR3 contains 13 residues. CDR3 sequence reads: CASSVAGSGELFF. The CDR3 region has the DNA TGTGCCAGCAGCGTAGCCGGGTCCGGGGAGCTGTTTTTT.

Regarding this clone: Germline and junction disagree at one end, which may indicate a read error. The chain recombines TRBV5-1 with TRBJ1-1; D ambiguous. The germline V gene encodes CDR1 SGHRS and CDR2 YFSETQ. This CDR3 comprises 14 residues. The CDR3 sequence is CASSLDPENTEAFF. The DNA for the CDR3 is TGCGCCAGCAGTTTGGACCCAGAGAACACTGAAGCTTTCTTT.

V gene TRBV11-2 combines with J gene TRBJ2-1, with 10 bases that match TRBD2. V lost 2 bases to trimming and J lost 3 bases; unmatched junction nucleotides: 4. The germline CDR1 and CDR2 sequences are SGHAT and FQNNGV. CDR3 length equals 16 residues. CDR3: CASSLRLAGGYNEQFF. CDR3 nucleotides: TGTGCCAGCAGCTTAAGGTTAGCGGGGGGCTACAATGAGCAGTTCTTC. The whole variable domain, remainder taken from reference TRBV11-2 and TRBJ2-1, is EAGVAQSPRYKIIEKRQSVAFWCNPISGHATLYWYQQILGQGPKLLIQFQNNGVVDDSQLPKDRFSAERLKGVDSTLKIQPAKLEDSAVYLCASSLRLAGGYNEQFFGPGTRLTVL.

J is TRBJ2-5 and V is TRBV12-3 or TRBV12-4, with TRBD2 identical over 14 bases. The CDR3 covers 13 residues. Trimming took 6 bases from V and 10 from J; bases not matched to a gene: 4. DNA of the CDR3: TGTGCCAGCAGGACGGGACTAGCGGGAGACCAGTACTTC. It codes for CASRTGLAGDQYF.

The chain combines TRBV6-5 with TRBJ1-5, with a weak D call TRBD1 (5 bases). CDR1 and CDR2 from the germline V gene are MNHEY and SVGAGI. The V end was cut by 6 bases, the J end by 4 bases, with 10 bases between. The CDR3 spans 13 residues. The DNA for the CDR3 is TGTGCCAGCAGCCTTCACAGGAATCAGCCCCAGCATTTT. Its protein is CASSLHRNQPQHF.

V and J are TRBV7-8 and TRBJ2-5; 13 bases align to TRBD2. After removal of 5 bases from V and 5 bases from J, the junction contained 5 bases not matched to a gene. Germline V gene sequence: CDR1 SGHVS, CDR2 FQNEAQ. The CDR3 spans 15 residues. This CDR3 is CASSRTSGSGETQYF. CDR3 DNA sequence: TGTGCCAGCAGCCGGACTAGCGGGAGTGGGGAGACCCAGTACTTC.

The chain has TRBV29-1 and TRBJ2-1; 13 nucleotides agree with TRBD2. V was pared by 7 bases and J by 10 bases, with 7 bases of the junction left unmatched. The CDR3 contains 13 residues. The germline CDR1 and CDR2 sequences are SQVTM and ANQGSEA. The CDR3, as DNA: TGCAGCGGTACTAGCGGGAGGGCCGGGGAGCAGTTCTTC. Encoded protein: CSGTSGRAGEQFF.